One TCR beta chain is described in this entry. Its antigen is not identified. CDR1 and CDR2 from the germline V gene are SGHNT and YYREEE (reference sequence). The V segment lost 3 bases and the J segment 4 bases; nucleotides outside the gene matches: 3. CDR3 size: 15 residues. The data were produced by immunoSEQ multiplex PCR, yet TCRdb's version contains in-frame clones alone and is incomplete. The table lists roughly 20,000 clones, roughly 88% of them singletons. These data originate in a study of T cells in localized non-small cell lung cancer. Study-level results: Because only a single region of the tumor was sequenced, heterogeneity remains possible.

The specimen was peripheral blood mononuclear cells, collected before any cancer treatment. V usage is TRBV5-4 and J usage is TRBJ2-3, with 12 bases fitting TRBD2. This sequence was found in a male donor aged 60 or over with stage II lung adenocarcinoma. CDR3 sequence: CASSSRLAGADTQYF. In DNA form, the CDR3 reads TGTGCCAGCAGCTCTCGACTAGCGGGAGCAGATACGCAGTATTTT.